This T cell receptor beta chain was identified in a study of shared clonotypes between healthy human individuals. Study conclusions and caveats: Compared with memory subsets, naive subsets generally had larger estimated richness.

Donation came from healthy HIV-negative adults that had no recent acute infections or vaccinations. Investigators divided CD4+ cells into CD45RA+ naive and CD45RA-negative memory subsets. CDR3 size: 12 residues. CDR1 and CDR2 (germline): ENHRY, SYGVKD. The V gene end was trimmed by 10 bases and the J gene end by 6 bases; junction bases not matched to a gene: 7. Data came from immunoSEQ multiplex PCR; TCRdb stores just in-frame clones and leaves some out. The sample holds some 2,400,000 clones; approximately 94% are singletons and the top ten take around 0.13%. As for this clone: Antigen: not known.

This chain connects TRBV10-3 to TRBJ1-1, with 8 bases lining up with TRBD1. This clonotype was obtained from a man aged 18 to 30 in good health. Material: naive CD4+ T cells sorted from blood. Subset here: CD45RA+ positively selected. CDR3 in DNA: TGTGCCACCGCCCAGGGGGCGGCTGAAGCTTTCTTT. Translating it yields CATAQGAAEAFF.